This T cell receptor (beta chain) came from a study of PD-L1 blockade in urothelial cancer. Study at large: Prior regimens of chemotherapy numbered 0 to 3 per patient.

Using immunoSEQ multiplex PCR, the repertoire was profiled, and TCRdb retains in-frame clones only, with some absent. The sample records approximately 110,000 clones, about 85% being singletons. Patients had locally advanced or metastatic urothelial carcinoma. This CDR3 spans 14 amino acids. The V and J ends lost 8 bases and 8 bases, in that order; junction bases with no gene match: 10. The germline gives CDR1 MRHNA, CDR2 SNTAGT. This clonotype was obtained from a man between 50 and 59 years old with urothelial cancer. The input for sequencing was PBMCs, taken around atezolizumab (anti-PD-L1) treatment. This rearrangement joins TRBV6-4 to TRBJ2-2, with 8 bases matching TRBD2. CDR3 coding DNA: TGTGCCAGCCAGACTAGCGCAATTAGGGGGGAGCTGTTTTTT. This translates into CASQTSAIRGELFF.